A single sample gave rise to the 8 T cell receptor beta chains below, sequenced in a study of T cells after posttransplantation cyclophosphamide. Clones were read by immunoSEQ multiplex PCR, and TCRdb kept only the in-frame ones, dropping some. The sample was found to contain roughly 35,000 clones, and every one recurs. The sample comprised PBMCs. The receptors originated from a woman between 50 and 59 years old in good health and a related stem cell transplant donor.

This sequence joins TRBV11-2 and TRBJ2-5; TRBD1 aligns across 7 bases. Germline-derived CDR1 and CDR2 are SGHAT and FQNNGV. V shed 3 bases and J 11 bases; nucleotides not matched to a gene: 3. This CDR3 spans 11 amino acids. CDR3 sequence reads: CASSFGTVQYF. For the CDR3, the DNA is TGTGCCAGCAGCTTCGGGACAGTACAGTACTTC.

This clone was detected many times. This chain links TRBV2 with TRBJ2-7; 10 bases line up with TRBD2. Trimming removed 8 bases from V and 5 bases from J; junction bases left unmatched: 9. The CDR3 loop spans 14 amino acids. Germline V lookup: CDR1 SNHLY, CDR2 FYNNEI. The CDR3 reads CASSGASGRHEQYF. The CDR3 DNA sequence: TGTGCCAGCTCTGGGGCTAGCGGGAGACACGAGCAGTACTTC.

V is TRBV7-3 and J is TRBJ2-5; D is perhaps TRBD2 (6 bases). Trimming took off 1 base at V and 2 bases at J, with 17 bases between the two ends. The CDR3 totals 17 residues. The germline CDR1 and CDR2 sequences are SGHTA and FQGTGA. CDR3 nucleotides: TGTGCCAGCAGCTTAAGACCCTCGGGGGTGCGTCAAGAGACCCAGTACTTC. It codes for CASSLRPSGVRQETQYF.

This clone was seen ten or more times. The chain joins TRBV7-6 to TRBJ2-1, with 10 bases identical to TRBD2. J gave up 9 bases and V 2 bases, and 10 bases lay outside the gene matches. The CDR3 sequence is 16 residues long. Germline CDR1 and CDR2: SGHVS and FNYEAQ. As DNA, the CDR3 is TGTGCCAGCAGCTTAAGGCTAGCGGGAGACGGTACTGAGCAGTTCTTC. It translates to CASSLRLAGDGTEQFF.

This clone was counted many times. The chain employs TRBV27 and TRBJ2-1; 7 bases are shared with TRBD2. CDR1 and CDR2 (germline): MNHEY, SMNVEV (reference sequence). This CDR3 region has 14 residues. J gave up 4 bases and V 4 bases, and 4 bases lay outside the gene matches. The chain's CDR3 is CASSSSGAYNEQFF. CDR3 DNA sequence: TGTGCCAGCAGTTCGAGCGGGGCATACAATGAGCAGTTCTTC.

The table lists this clone with many counts. V and J are TRBV2 and TRBJ2-3; 11 nucleotides match TRBD1. The junction had 4 bases not matched to a gene; V was cut back by 6 bases and J by 5 bases. Germline V lookup: CDR1 SNHLY, CDR2 FYNNEI. The length of the CDR3 is 14 residues. As DNA, the CDR3 is TGTGCCAGCAGCGGACAGGGGGCAGGAGATACGCAGTATTTT. The encoded protein is CASSGQGAGDTQYF. Full variable domain (missing parts from reference TRBV2 and TRBJ2-3): EPEVTQTPSHQVTQMGQEVILRCVPISNHLYFYWYRQILGQKVEFLVSFYNNEISEKSEIFDDQFSVERPDGSNFTLKIRSTKLEDSAMYFCASSGQGAGDTQYFGPGTRLTVL.

This clone was counted ten times or more. This rearrangement joins TRBV28 to TRBJ2-7; TRBD1 matches 7 bases. From germline, CDR1 is MDHEN and CDR2 SYDVKM. This CDR3 contains 13 residues. J lost 4 bases, V lost 6 bases, and 6 bases had no gene match. This CDR3 is CASSLTGAYEQYF. In DNA form, the CDR3 reads TGTGCCAGCAGCCTTACAGGGGCTTACGAGCAGTACTTC.

This clone was detected ten times or more. The J gene is TRBJ2-7, the V gene TRBV19; 8 nucleotides match TRBD1. Germline CDR1 and CDR2: LNHDA and SQIVND (reference sequence). The J segment lost 5 bases and the V segment lost 7 bases, leaving 10 bases of the junction unmatched. There are 14 residues in the CDR3. The CDR3 sequence is CASTGTGGFDEQYF. DNA of the CDR3: TGTGCCAGTACGGGCACAGGGGGTTTTGACGAGCAGTACTTC. Using reference TRBV19 and TRBJ2-7 for the parts outside the CDR3, the full variable domain is DGGITQSPKYLFRKEGQNVTLSCEQNLNHDAMYWYRQDPGQGLRLIYYSQIVNDFQKGDIAEGYSVSREKKESFPLTVTSAQKNPTAFYLCASTGTGGFDEQYFGPGTRLTVT.